This is a list of T cell receptor beta chains from one sample in a study. In TCRdb, the RT-PCR reads were re-called with MiXCR into one record per CDR3 protein. The sample consists of hundreds of thousands of distinct CDR3 sequences, more than 13% of them appearing once. Sequenced input: memory CD4+ T cells from blood. The receptors shown here come from a female donor in good health, serving as a healthy control. Both conserved end residues are part of each CDR3. The order of the fields is CDR3 protein, CDR3 DNA, D gene, V gene, J gene, clone size. D genes are given only for firm matches. A clone size is listed for some rows: how often the clone was seen (once, few, many), or a class if it is expanded.

CDR3: CRAALDVGHQAFF
DNA: TGCAGGGCAGCGTTGGATGTAGGACACCAAGCTTTCTTT
D: -
V: TRBV29-1
J: TRBJ1-1
size: many

CDR3: CASGHLPDTQYF
DNA: TGTGCCAGCGGACACCTACCAGATACGCAGTATTTT
D: -
V: TRBV2
J: TRBJ2-3
size: -

CDR3: CASSYRDRGPYEQYF
DNA: TGTGCCAGCAGTTACCGGGACAGGGGACCCTACGAGCAGTACTTC
D: TRBD1
V: TRBV6-5
J: TRBJ2-7
size: few

CDR3: CSAPGYLAGDYNEQFF
DNA: TGCAGTGCTCCCGGCTATCTAGCGGGAGACTACAATGAGCAGTTCTTC
D: TRBD2
V: TRBV20-1
J: TRBJ2-1
size: few

CDR3: CASSQDKSNQPQHF
DNA: TGCGCCAGCAGCCAAGATAAGAGCAATCAGCCCCAGCATTTT
D: -
V: TRBV4-3
J: TRBJ1-5
size: many

CDR3: CSASYIRGLGDTQYF
DNA: TGCAGTGCTAGTTACATAAGGGGCCTCGGAGATACGCAGTATTTT
D: -
V: TRBV20-1
J: TRBJ2-3
size: few

CDR3: CASSLTPGPGGTQYF
DNA: TGTGCCAGCAGCTTAACTCCGGGGCCAGGTGGGACCCAGTACTTC
D: -
V: TRBV11-2
J: TRBJ2-5
size: few

CDR3: CSVSIPSGQANEQYF
DNA: TGCAGTGTTTCGATCCCCTCGGGACAGGCAAACGAGCAGTACTTC
D: TRBD1
V: TRBV20-1
J: TRBJ2-7
size: many

CDR3: CASSPLVRNEQFF
DNA: TGTGCCAGCAGCCCCCTCGTCCGAAATGAGCAGTTCTTC
D: -
V: TRBV5-6
J: TRBJ2-1
size: -

CDR3: CASSFRPYEQYF
DNA: TGTGCCAGCAGCTTTAGACCCTACGAGCAGTACTTC
D: -
V: TRBV7-9
J: TRBJ2-7
size: few

CDR3: CASSYLSLAGGYEQYF
DNA: TGTGCCAGCAGCTACCTCTCCCTAGCGGGAGGGTACGAGCAGTACTTC
D: TRBD2
V: TRBV7-2
J: TRBJ2-7
size: few

CDR3: CSAPNRLAGPYNEQFF
DNA: TGCAGTGCTCCAAATAGACTAGCGGGTCCCTACAATGAGCAGTTCTTC
D: TRBD2
V: TRBV20-1
J: TRBJ2-1
size: -

CDR3: CASSSTRRLAGGEQFF
DNA: TGTGCCAGCAGTTCCACCCGGCGACTAGCGGGTGGTGAGCAGTTCTTC
D: TRBD2
V: TRBV6-2/TRBV6-3
J: TRBJ2-1
size: few

CDR3: CSVAGSNIQYF
DNA: TGCAGCGTAGCGGGATCAAACATTCAGTACTTC
D: TRBD2
V: TRBV29-1
J: TRBJ2-4
size: many

CDR3: CASSQGSLAYEQYF
DNA: TGTGCCAGCAGCCAAGGATCTCTCGCCTACGAGCAGTACTTC
D: -
V: TRBV3-1
J: TRBJ2-7
size: once

CDR3: CAISDRLGVAMNTEAFF
DNA: TGTGCCATCAGTGACAGGCTCGGTGTGGCGATGAACACTGAAGCTTTCTTT
D: -
V: TRBV10-3
J: TRBJ1-1
size: few

CDR3: CASSQDSGDFQPQHF
DNA: TGCGCCAGCAGCCAAGACTCAGGGGATTTTCAGCCCCAGCATTTT
D: -
V: TRBV4-1
J: TRBJ1-5
size: -

CDR3: CASSSLAGGTTDTQYF
DNA: TGTGCCAGCAGCTCTTTAGCGGGAGGGACCACAGATACGCAGTATTTT
D: TRBD2
V: TRBV7-2
J: TRBJ2-3
size: -

CDR3: CASSPLREAPEAFF
DNA: TGTGCCAGCTCACCCCTCCGGGAGGCCCCTGAAGCTTTCTTT
D: -
V: TRBV18
J: TRBJ1-1
size: few

CDR3: CASSYKGHTYNEQFF
DNA: TGTGCCAGCAGTTATAAGGGTCATACCTACAATGAGCAGTTCTTC
D: -
V: TRBV6-5
J: TRBJ2-1
size: many

CDR3: CSVDGRSPNEQFF
DNA: TGCAGCGTTGACGGGCGGTCCCCCAATGAGCAGTTCTTC
D: -
V: TRBV29-1
J: TRBJ2-1
size: many

CDR3: CASSLERVAGGPAGELFF
DNA: TGTGCCAGCAGTTTAGAAAGAGTAGCGGGAGGGCCGGCCGGGGAGCTGTTTTTT
D: TRBD2
V: TRBV27
J: TRBJ2-2
size: few

CDR3: CASSPMGDRGLEQYF
DNA: TGTGCCAGCAGCCCCATGGGGGACAGGGGTCTGGAGCAGTACTTC
D: TRBD1
V: TRBV28
J: TRBJ2-7
size: -